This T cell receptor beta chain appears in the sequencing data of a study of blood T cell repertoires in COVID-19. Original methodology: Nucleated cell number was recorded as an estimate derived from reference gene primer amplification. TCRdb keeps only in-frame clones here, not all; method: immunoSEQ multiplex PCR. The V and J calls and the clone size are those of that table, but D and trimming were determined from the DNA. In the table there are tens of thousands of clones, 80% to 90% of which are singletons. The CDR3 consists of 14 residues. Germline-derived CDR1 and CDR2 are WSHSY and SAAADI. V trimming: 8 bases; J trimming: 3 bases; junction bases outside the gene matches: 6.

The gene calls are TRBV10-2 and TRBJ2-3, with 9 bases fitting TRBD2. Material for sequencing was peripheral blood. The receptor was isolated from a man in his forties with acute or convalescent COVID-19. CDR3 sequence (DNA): TGCGCCAGCGCGACTAGCGGAGCGACAGATACGCAGTATTTT. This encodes CASATSGATDTQYF.